One and the same sample provided the 2 T cell receptor beta chains below, sequenced in a study of blood T cell repertoires in COVID-19. Sequencing was performed with immunoSEQ multiplex PCR; in TCRdb, only in-frame clones are kept and a portion is missing. The sample carries a few hundred thousand clones, around 86% recorded once. Material for sequencing was peripheral blood. These receptors were collected from a man in his fifties with acute or convalescent COVID-19.

V and J are TRBV7-2 and TRBJ1-2, with D possibly matching TRBD1 (5 bases). Trimming pared 1 base from V and 2 bases from J, leaving 8 bases between. Germline V CDR1 and CDR2: SGHTA, FQGNSA. The CDR3 has 14 residues. CDR3 region: CASSLGSGNYGYTF. In nucleotides, the CDR3 is TGTGCCAGCAGCTTAGGATCAGGGAACTATGGCTACACCTTC.

The V and J genes are TRBV7-8 and TRBJ2-2; the match to TRBD2 covers 13 bases. Per the germline V gene, CDR1 is SGHVS and CDR2 is FQNEAQ. The CDR3 has 18 residues. Trimming at V came to 4 bases and at J to 4 bases, leaving 9 bases not matched to a gene. CDR3 in amino acids: CASSSRLAGGTTTGELFF. CDR3 in DNA: TGTGCCAGCAGCTCTAGACTAGCGGGGGGTACGACCACCGGGGAGCTGTTTTTT. The whole variable domain, filled in from reference TRBV7-8 and TRBJ2-2, reads GAGVSQSPRYKVAKRGQDVALRCDPISGHVSLFWYQQALGQGPEFLTYFQNEAQLDKSGLPSDRFFAERPEGSVSTLKIQRTQQEDSAVYLCASSSRLAGGTTTGELFFGEGSRLTVL.